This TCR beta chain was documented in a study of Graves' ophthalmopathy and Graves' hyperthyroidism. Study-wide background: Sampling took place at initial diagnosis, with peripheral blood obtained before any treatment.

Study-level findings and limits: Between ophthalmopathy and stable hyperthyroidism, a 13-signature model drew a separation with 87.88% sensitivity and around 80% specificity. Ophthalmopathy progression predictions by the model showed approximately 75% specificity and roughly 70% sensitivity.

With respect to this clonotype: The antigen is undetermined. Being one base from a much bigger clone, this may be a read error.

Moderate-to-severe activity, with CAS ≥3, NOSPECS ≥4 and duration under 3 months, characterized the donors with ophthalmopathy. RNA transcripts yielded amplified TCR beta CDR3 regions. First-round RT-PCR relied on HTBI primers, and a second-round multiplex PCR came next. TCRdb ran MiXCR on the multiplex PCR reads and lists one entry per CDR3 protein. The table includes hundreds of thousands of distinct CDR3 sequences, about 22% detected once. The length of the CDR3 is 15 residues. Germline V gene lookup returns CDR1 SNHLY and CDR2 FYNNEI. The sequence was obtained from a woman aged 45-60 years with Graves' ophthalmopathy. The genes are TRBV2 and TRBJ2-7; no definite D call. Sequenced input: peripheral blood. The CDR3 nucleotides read TGTGTCAGCAGTGCCGCAGACTCCGGCAGGTACGAGCAGTACTTC. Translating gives CVSSAADSGRYEQYF.